These T cell receptor beta chains were read from a single sample in a study of PD-L1 blockade in urothelial cancer. Profiled with immunoSEQ multiplex PCR; TCRdb holds only in-frame clones, not every one. Of about 39,000 clones in the sample, about 80% were seen once. Sequenced material: PBMCs, taken around atezolizumab (anti-PD-L1) treatment. The receptor set was obtained from a man aged 40-50 years with urothelial cancer. CDR3s include the opening cysteine and the closing phenylalanine or tryptophan. A D gene is named only where the DNA matches it firmly. The listing skips clone size in some rows; elsewhere it reads once, few, many or a size class.

NA	TRBV13	NA	TRBJ2-7	CASSSRALVDEQYF	TGTGCCAGCAGCTCCCGAGCCTTGGTCGACGAGCAGTACTTC
NA	TRBV7-3	TRBD1	TRBJ2-7	CASSRGGTGNYEQYF	TGTGCCAGCAGTCGCGGCGGGACAGGGAACTACGAGCAGTACTTC
NA	TRBV28	TRBD1	TRBJ1-2	CASGTAYGYTF	TGTGCCAGCGGGACAGCCTATGGCTACACCTTC
NA	TRBV5-5	TRBD1	TRBJ1-2	CASSLGDRFSYGYTF	TGTGCCAGCAGCTTGGGGGACAGATTCTCCTATGGCTACACCTTC
NA	TRBV6-1	NA	TRBJ2-2	CASSEARSPGELFF	TGTGCCAGCAGTGAAGCCCGCAGTCCCGGGGAGCTGTTTTTT
NA	TRBV6-1	TRBD2	TRBJ2-1	CASSDLSGGYNEQFF	TGTGCCAGCAGTGATCTGAGCGGGGGTTACAATGAGCAGTTCTTC
few	TRBV4-1	NA	TRBJ1-2	CASSQDALPPGSNHYGYTF	TGCGCCAGCAGCCAAGACGCCCTTCCGCCAGGGTCGAACCACTATGGCTACACCTTC
NA	TRBV5-1	NA	TRBJ2-3	CASSYGYGQTTDTQYF	TGCGCCAGCAGCTACGGCTATGGGCAGACCACAGATACGCAGTATTTT
NA	TRBV7-9	NA	TRBJ2-3	CASSLGHTGSRTDTQYF	TGTGCCAGCAGCTTAGGGCATACAGGGAGTAGAACAGATACGCAGTATTTT
once	TRBV5-5	NA	TRBJ2-1	CASSLQMSSYNEQFF	TGTGCCAGCAGCTTACAGATGAGCTCCTACAATGAGCAGTTCTTC
NA	TRBV18	NA	TRBJ1-2	CASSRLGTEYGYTF	TGTGCCAGCTCTCGCCTCGGCACAGAATATGGCTACACCTTC
NA	TRBV5-6	NA	TRBJ2-2	CASSLVGQNTGELFF	TGTGCCAGCAGCTTGGTCGGACAAAACACCGGGGAGCTGTTTTTT
few	TRBV13	NA	TRBJ2-2	CASSLGLFNTGELFF	TGTGCCAGCAGCTTAGGCCTCTTTAACACCGGGGAGCTGTTTTTT
NA	TRBV28	NA	TRBJ1-1	CASSLAGGAMNTEAFF	TGTGCCAGCAGTTTGGCGGGGGGGGCCATGAACACTGAAGCTTTCTTT
NA	TRBV30	NA	TRBJ2-4	CAWSLPGVAKNIQYF	TGTGCCTGGAGCCTTCCGGGAGTCGCCAAAAACATTCAGTACTTC
NA	TRBV7-9	TRBD2	TRBJ2-2	CASSFTGLAGDGGELFF	TGTGCCAGCAGCTTCACCGGACTAGCGGGGGACGGGGGGGAGCTGTTTTTT
NA	TRBV7-8	NA	TRBJ1-1	CASSEDRFGAFF	TGTGCCAGCAGCGAAGACAGGTTTGGGGCTTTCTTT
few	TRBV7-8	TRBD2	TRBJ2-5	CASSLGHGLSGRTQETQYF	TGTGCCAGCAGCCTGGGACACGGGCTAAGCGGGAGGACCCAAGAGACCCAGTACTTC
NA	TRBV5-6	TRBD1	TRBJ1-1	CASSGRGRRNTEAFF	TGTGCCAGCAGCGGAAGGGGGCGCCGGAACACTGAAGCTTTCTTT
once	TRBV6-4	TRBD2	TRBJ2-2	CASSDSWGGNTGELFF	TGTGCCAGCAGTGACTCATGGGGGGGGAACACCGGGGAGCTGTTTTTT
NA	TRBV7-3	TRBD2	TRBJ2-1	CASSSTSRSYNEQFF	TGTGCCAGCAGCTCGACTAGCCGCTCCTACAATGAGCAGTTCTTC
once	TRBV18	TRBD1	TRBJ2-5	CASSPGTGAQETQYF	TGTGCCAGCTCACCGGGGACAGGAGCTCAAGAGACCCAGTACTTC
NA	TRBV30	TRBD2	TRBJ2-3	CAWMSARLALSTDTQYF	TGTGCCTGGATGTCGGCCCGACTAGCGCTTAGCACAGATACGCAGTATTTT
once	TRBV4-1	TRBD2	TRBJ2-3	CASSVSPGGQDTQYF	TGCGCCAGCAGCGTCAGTCCGGGAGGGCAGGATACGCAGTATTTT
NA	TRBV6-4	TRBD1	TRBJ2-3	CASSEGQGKGHTQYF	TGTGCCAGCAGTGAAGGACAGGGGAAAGGGCATACGCAGTATTTT
NA	TRBV7-2	TRBD2	TRBJ2-5	CASSLEAGGPFATQYF	TGTGCCAGCAGCTTAGAGGCGGGAGGGCCGTTTGCGACCCAGTACTTC
NA	TRBV7-2	TRBD1	TRBJ2-7	CASSLGTGHREQYF	TGTGCCAGCAGCTTAGGGACAGGTCATCGGGAGCAGTACTTC
NA	TRBV5-4	TRBD1	TRBJ2-5	CASSSQGARQETQYF	TGTGCCAGCAGCTCCCAGGGGGCAAGGCAAGAGACCCAGTACTTC
once	TRBV9	TRBD1	TRBJ1-1	CASSVVRDRGTEAFF	TGTGCCAGCAGCGTAGTCCGAGACAGGGGCACTGAAGCTTTCTTT
NA	TRBV10-3	TRBD2	TRBJ2-5	CAISASGRETQYF	TGTGCCATCAGTGCTAGCGGGAGGGAGACCCAGTACTTC
NA	TRBV7-3	NA	TRBJ1-1	CASSLQGSANTEAFF	TGTGCCAGCAGCTTACAGGGCTCGGCGAACACTGAAGCTTTCTTT
NA	TRBV5-8	TRBD1	TRBJ1-3	CASSRPGQGANTIYF	TGTGCCAGCAGCCGTCCGGGACAGGGGGCGAACACCATATATTTT
once	TRBV5-1	NA	TRBJ2-7	CASSPGGEQYF	TGCGCCAGCAGCCCCGGTGGCGAGCAGTACTTC